Each of the 11 T cell receptor beta chains below was sequenced from the same sample in a study of regulatory T cells in long-lasting Graves disease. Combining iRepertoire HTBI primers with Arm-PCR of CDR3 regions, the authors built TCR beta libraries. TCRdb independently ran MiXCR on the multiplex PCR reads; one entry per CDR3 protein. The data hold some 440,000 distinct CDR3 sequences, with more than 20% observed a single time. The sample's time point: persistent/refractory GD, antithyroid drugs over 5 years with positive TRAb. The TCR library was made from RNA extracted from PBMCs. The sample was peripheral blood mononuclear cells (PBMCs), taken when the disease was refractory, from a patient treated with antithyroid drugs. Receptor source: a female donor with Graves disease.

The table lists this clonotype with many counts. This rearrangement joins TRBV6-1 to TRBJ1-2; possibly TRBD1 for D (6 bases). Trimming shortened V by 3 bases and J by 1 base, and 9 bases separated the two germline ends. The length of the CDR3 is 14 residues. Germline V gene sequence: CDR1 MNHNS, CDR2 SASEGT. The CDR3: CASSELRGNYGYTF. The CDR3 DNA reads as TGTGCCAGCAGTGAGCTCAGGGGTAACTATGGCTACACCTTC.

The chain links TRBV2 to TRBJ2-3; maybe TRBD2 (5 bases). CDR3 length: 14 residues. Trimming shortened V by 8 bases and J by 3 bases, and 15 bases separated the two germline ends. The V gene's germline CDR1 is SNHLY and CDR2 FYNNEI. CDR3 in DNA: TGTGCCAGCCGCGAGGGAGTAGGGACAGATACGCAGTATTTT. Its protein is CASREGVGTDTQYF.

This rearrangement joins TRBV11-2 to TRBJ2-1, with 7 bases identical to TRBD1. This CDR3 contains 16 residues. With V trimmed by 5 bases and J by 4 bases, 11 bases remained unmatched. CDR1 and CDR2 from the germline V gene are SGHAT and FQNNGV. The CDR3 is CASSPSSGTEYNEQFF. The CDR3 region has the DNA TGTGCCAGCAGCCCCTCCTCCGGGACAGAATACAATGAGCAGTTCTTC.

There are a few counts of this clonotype. The chain joins TRBV5-1 to TRBJ1-1; D ambiguous. Trimming took off 0 bases at V and 0 bases at J, with 6 bases between the two ends. Germline V gene sequence: CDR1 SGHRS, CDR2 YFSETQ. This CDR3 comprises 14 residues. Here the CDR3 DNA reads TGCGCCAGCAGCTTGGAGGCTTTGAACACTGAAGCTTTCTTT. Protein: CASSLEALNTEAFF.

This clonotype is a singleton in its sample. The chain links TRBV7-8 to TRBJ1-1; D is unresolved. The germline CDR1 and CDR2 sequences are SGHVS and FQNEAQ. The CDR3 contains 12 residues. Trimming shortened V by 3 bases and J by 6 bases, and 8 bases separated the two germline ends. The CDR3, as DNA: TGTGCCAGCAGCTTGACAATATCTGAAGCTTTCTTT. Translated, it gives CASSLTISEAFF.

This clonotype was counted at least ten times. This chain uses TRBV6-2 or TRBV6-3 with TRBJ2-4; the D is unclear. V was trimmed by 2 bases and J by 1 base, leaving 9 bases between them. Germline V gene lookup returns CDR1 MNHEY and CDR2 SVGEGT. The CDR3 sequence is 15 residues long. The CDR3 DNA reads TGTGCCAGCAGTTACAGCTCAAGGGCCAAAAACATTCAGTACTTC. Protein product: CASSYSSRAKNIQYF.

The chain carries TRBV12-3 or TRBV12-4 and TRBJ2-1; D gene ambiguous. The CDR3 extends over 13 amino acids. V was clipped by 0 bases and J by 8 bases, with 8 bases between them. The CDR3 reads CASSLAWSYEQFF. The DNA of the CDR3 is TGTGCCAGCAGTTTAGCGTGGAGCTATGAGCAGTTCTTC.

V gene TRBV11-2 combines with J gene TRBJ2-3, with 7 bases lining up with TRBD2. The CDR3 contains 19 residues. J gave up 2 bases and V 2 bases, and 16 bases lay outside the gene matches. CDR1 is SGHAT, CDR2 FQNNGV, per germline. CDR3 sequence reads: CASSLITIGASGDTDTQYF. The CDR3 bases are TGTGCCAGCAGCTTAATCACCATCGGGGCTAGCGGAGACACAGATACGCAGTATTTT. The full variable domain, its missing parts supplied by reference TRBV11-2 and TRBJ2-3, is EAGVAQSPRYKIIEKRQSVAFWCNPISGHATLYWYQQILGQGPKLLIQFQNNGVVDDSQLPKDRFSAERLKGVDSTLKIQPAKLEDSAVYLCASSLITIGASGDTDTQYFGPGTRLTVL.

This clonotype came up many times. This chain links TRBV10-3 with TRBJ2-2, with D uncertain. The CDR3 runs 16 residues. Per the germline V gene, CDR1 is ENHRY and CDR2 is SYGVKD. V lost 0 bases to trimming and J lost 3 bases, with 11 bases between them. CDR3 DNA: TGTGCCATCAGTGAGTCGAATCCGTTTCACACCGGGGAGCTGTTTTTT. Amino acids: CAISESNPFHTGELFF.

This CDR3 reads CASSSNRDRLYEQYF. The CDR3 nucleotides are TGTGCCAGCAGTTCTAACCGGGACAGGCTCTACGAGCAGTACTTC. The chain recombines TRBV27 with TRBJ2-7; 8 bases are a match to TRBD1. CDR1 and CDR2 from the germline V gene are MNHEY and SMNVEV (reference sequence). The CDR3 covers 15 residues. Germline trimming cut 4 bases from V and 3 bases from J; bases unmatched to any gene: 8.

This clonotype was picked up many times. This chain joins TRBV10-3 and TRBJ2-5, with 7 bases that match TRBD2. Germline values: CDR1 ENHRY, CDR2 SYGVKD. V was clipped by 3 bases and J by 2 bases; unmatched bases: 3. The CDR3 loop spans 14 amino acids. CDR3 nucleotide sequence: TGTGCCATCAGTGATCTAGCGGCGCAAGAGACCCAGTACTTC. It yields the protein CAISDLAAQETQYF.